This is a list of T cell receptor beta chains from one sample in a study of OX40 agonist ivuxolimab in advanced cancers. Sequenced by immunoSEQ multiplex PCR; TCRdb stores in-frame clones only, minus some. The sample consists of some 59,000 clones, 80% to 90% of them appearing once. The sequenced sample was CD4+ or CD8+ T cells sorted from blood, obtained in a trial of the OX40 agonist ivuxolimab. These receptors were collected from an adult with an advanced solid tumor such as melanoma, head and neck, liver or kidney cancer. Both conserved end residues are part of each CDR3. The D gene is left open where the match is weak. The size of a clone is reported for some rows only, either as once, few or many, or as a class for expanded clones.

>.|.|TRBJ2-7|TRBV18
CASSPVSSEVEQYF
TGTGCCAGCTCCCCGGTAAGTTCTGAGGTCGAGCAGTACTTC
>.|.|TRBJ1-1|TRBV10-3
CATTAENTEAFF
TGTGCCACGACGGCGGAGAACACTGAAGCTTTCTTT
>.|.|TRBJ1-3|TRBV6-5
CASSYSGQHGNTIYF
TGTGCCAGCAGTTACTCCGGGCAGCATGGAAACACCATATATTTT
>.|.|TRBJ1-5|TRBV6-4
CASIIPGTDQPQHF
TGTGCCAGCATTATTCCGGGCACAGATCAGCCCCAGCATTTT
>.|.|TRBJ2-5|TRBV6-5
CASSPSRGGETQYF
TGTGCCAGCAGTCCCTCCCGGGGAGGCGAGACCCAGTACTTC
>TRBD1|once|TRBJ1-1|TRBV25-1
CASRTGANTEAFF
TGTGCCAGCAGGACAGGGGCGAACACTGAAGCTTTCTTT
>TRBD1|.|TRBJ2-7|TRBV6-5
CASSYSYHQGAGEQYF
TGTGCCAGCAGTTACTCCTATCATCAGGGGGCCGGCGAGCAGTACTTC
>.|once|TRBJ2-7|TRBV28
CASHKGTLSYEQYF
TGTGCCAGCCATAAAGGGACCCTGTCCTACGAGCAGTACTTC
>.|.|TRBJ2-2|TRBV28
CASSLKRAGELFF
TGTGCCAGCAGTTTGAAACGTGCCGGGGAGCTGTTTTTT
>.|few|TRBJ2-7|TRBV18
CASSPPGRGGDEQYF
TGTGCCAGCTCACCACCGGGCAGGGGAGGTGACGAGCAGTACTTC
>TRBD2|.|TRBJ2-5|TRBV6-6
CASSRGLAGKETQYF
TGTGCCAGCAGTAGAGGACTAGCGGGAAAAGAGACCCAGTACTTC
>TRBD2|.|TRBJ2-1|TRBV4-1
CASSHRSGSSYNEQFF
TGCGCCAGCAGCCACCGAAGCGGGAGTTCCTACAATGAGCAGTTCTTC
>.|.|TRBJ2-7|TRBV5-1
CASSSNPRSYEQYF
TGCGCCAGCAGCTCCAACCCTCGGAGTTACGAGCAGTACTTC
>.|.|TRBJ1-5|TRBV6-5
CATQRMSDQPQHF
TGTGCAACACAACGGATGTCTGATCAGCCCCAGCATTTT
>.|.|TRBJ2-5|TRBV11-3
CASSSGGTQETQYF
TGTGCCAGCAGCTCAGGGGGGACCCAAGAGACCCAGTACTTC
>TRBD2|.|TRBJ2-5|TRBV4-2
CASSLTTSKETQYF
TGTGCCAGCAGCCTAACGACTAGCAAAGAGACCCAGTACTTC
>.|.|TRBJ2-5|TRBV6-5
CASSYGGARARSQYF
TGTGCCAGCAGTTACGGGGGCGCCAGGGCCAGGTCCCAGTACTTC
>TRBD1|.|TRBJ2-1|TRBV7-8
CASSSRGQGAYNEQFF
TGTGCCAGCAGCTCACGAGGACAGGGGGCCTACAATGAGCAGTTCTTC
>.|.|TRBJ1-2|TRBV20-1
CSAIGVYGYTF
TGCAGTGCTATCGGCGTGTATGGCTACACCTTC
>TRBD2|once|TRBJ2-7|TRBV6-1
CASSVSGRSNSYEQYF
TGTGCCAGCAGTGTCAGCGGGAGGTCGAATTCCTACGAGCAGTACTTC
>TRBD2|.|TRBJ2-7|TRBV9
CASSVGASWREGRVEQYF
TGTGCCAGCAGCGTAGGCGCGTCGTGGCGGGAGGGCCGTGTCGAGCAGTACTTC
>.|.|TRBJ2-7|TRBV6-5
CASRVDTYEQYF
TGTGCCAGCAGGGTGGATACCTACGAGCAGTACTTC
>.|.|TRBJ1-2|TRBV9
CASSVSPGSGYTF
TGTGCCAGCAGCGTTTCACCGGGCTCTGGCTACACCTTC
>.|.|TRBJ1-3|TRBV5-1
CASSLQSPISGNTIYF
TGCGCCAGCAGCTTGCAGAGCCCCATCTCTGGAAACACCATATATTTT
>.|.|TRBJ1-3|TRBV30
CAWSVLIGASGNTIYF
TGTGCCTGGAGTGTACTTATCGGAGCGTCTGGAAACACCATATATTTT
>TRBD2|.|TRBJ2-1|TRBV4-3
CASSQKIAGGPLNEQFF
TGCGCCAGCAGCCAAAAAATAGCGGGAGGGCCTCTTAATGAGCAGTTCTTC
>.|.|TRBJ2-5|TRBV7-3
CASSPAPQETQYF
TGTGCCAGCAGCCCCGCCCCCCAAGAGACCCAGTACTTC
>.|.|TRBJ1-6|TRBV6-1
CASSLEKHYNSPLHF
TGTGCCAGCAGCCTAGAGAAACATTATAATTCACCCCTCCACTTT
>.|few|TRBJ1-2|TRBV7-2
CASSLAWTENYGYTF
TGTGCCAGCAGCTTAGCGTGGACAGAAAACTATGGCTACACCTTC